This T cell receptor (beta chain) was observed in a study of blood T cell repertoires in COVID-19. The protocol was immunoSEQ multiplex PCR, while the TCRdb copy is restricted to in-frame clones and leaves out a portion. This sample has approximately 170,000 clones, with under 90% found just once. The V gene's germline CDR1 is SEHNR and CDR2 FQNEAQ (reference sequence). With 4 bases removed from V and 7 bases from J, the gap between germline ends came to 11 bases. The CDR3 has 14 amino acids. Material: PBMCs or T cells enriched from blood (not recorded which). The source of this sequence is a man aged 50 or older who had recovered from COVID-19. The V call is TRBV7-9, the J call TRBJ1-6, with D maybe TRBD1 (6 bases). The CDR3 here is CASSSTGINSPLHF. DNA of the CDR3: TGTGCCAGCAGCTCCACAGGGATCAATTCACCCCTCCACTTT.